A selection of T cell receptor beta chains follows, all from one sample in a study of T cells after yellow fever vaccination. TCRdb re-derived calls from the 5' RACE reads in MiXCR, one entry per CDR3 protein. The table records a few hundred thousand distinct CDR3 sequences, about 19% of them present only once. The sample was PBMCs, taken before the yellow fever booster vaccination. The receptors shown here come from a man aged 18 to 30 who received the YFV17D yellow fever vaccine. Each CDR3 is given with its conserved first and last residue. The order of the fields is CDR3 length, V gene, clone size, D gene, J gene, CDR3 DNA, CDR3 protein. D genes are given only for firm matches. Only part of the rows carry a size: once, few, many, or a class if the clone is expanded.

CDR3 length: 19
V gene: TRBV5-4
clone size: few
D gene: TRBD2
J gene: TRBJ2-3
CDR3 DNA: TGTGCCAGCATGACAAGAGCCCCCATTAGCGGGGGTAGCACAGATACGCAGTATTTT
CDR3 protein: CASMTRAPISGGSTDTQYF

CDR3 length: 16
V gene: TRBV10-3
clone size: few
D gene: TRBD1
J gene: TRBJ1-6
CDR3 DNA: TGTGCCATCGCAGACAGGGGCGCGGGTTATAATTCACCCCTCCACTTT
CDR3 protein: CAIADRGAGYNSPLHF

CDR3 length: 14
V gene: TRBV29-1
clone size: .
D gene: TRBD1
J gene: TRBJ1-2
CDR3 DNA: TGCAGCGTTGCCAGACAAGACAGGGCCCCAGGCTACACCTTC
CDR3 protein: CSVARQDRAPGYTF

CDR3 length: 16
V gene: TRBV12-3/TRBV12-4
clone size: few
D gene: TRBD2
J gene: TRBJ2-4
CDR3 DNA: TGTGCCAGCAGTTACAATAGCGGGGGGGCCGGGTACATTCAGTACTTC
CDR3 protein: CASSYNSGGAGYIQYF

CDR3 length: 15
V gene: TRBV12-3/TRBV12-4
clone size: many
D gene: TRBD1
J gene: TRBJ2-5
CDR3 DNA: TGTGCCAGCAGTCCCTCCCGGGACAGGGAAGAGACCCAGTACTTC
CDR3 protein: CASSPSRDREETQYF

CDR3 length: 14
V gene: TRBV7-2
clone size: .
D gene: .
J gene: TRBJ1-5
CDR3 DNA: TGTGCCAGCAGCTTAGTGTACGGCAATCAGCCCCAGCATTTT
CDR3 protein: CASSLVYGNQPQHF

CDR3 length: 15
V gene: TRBV7-8
clone size: few
D gene: TRBD1
J gene: TRBJ2-3
CDR3 DNA: TGTGCCAGCAGCGCCGGACAGGTCCTCACAGATACGCAGTATTTT
CDR3 protein: CASSAGQVLTDTQYF

CDR3 length: 14
V gene: TRBV4-1
clone size: few
D gene: .
J gene: TRBJ1-5
CDR3 DNA: TGCGCCAGCAGCCAGACAGTACTTAATCAGCCCCAGCATTTT
CDR3 protein: CASSQTVLNQPQHF

CDR3 length: 17
V gene: TRBV4-3
clone size: .
D gene: TRBD2
J gene: TRBJ2-7
CDR3 DNA: TGCGCCAGCAGCCAAGATCGCGGGGGGACACTGACCTACGAGCAGTACTTC
CDR3 protein: CASSQDRGGTLTYEQYF

CDR3 length: 14
V gene: TRBV7-2
clone size: few
D gene: .
J gene: TRBJ2-5
CDR3 DNA: TGTGCCAGCAGCTTCAAGCGGTACCAAGAGACCCAGTACTTC
CDR3 protein: CASSFKRYQETQYF

CDR3 length: 16
V gene: TRBV12-3/TRBV12-4
clone size: few
D gene: TRBD2
J gene: TRBJ2-4
CDR3 DNA: TGTGCCAGCAGTTCAACTAGCGGGGGGTCCGGGAACATTCAGTACTTC
CDR3 protein: CASSSTSGGSGNIQYF

CDR3 length: 15
V gene: TRBV6-2/TRBV6-3
clone size: few
D gene: TRBD1
J gene: TRBJ2-1
CDR3 DNA: TGTGCCAGCAGATACAGGGGGCACGGGTACAATGAGCAGTTCTTC
CDR3 protein: CASRYRGHGYNEQFF

CDR3 length: 16
V gene: TRBV20-1
clone size: few
D gene: TRBD1
J gene: TRBJ1-2
CDR3 DNA: TGCAGTGCTAGAGATCGCAGGGGGCTAGTTAACTATGGCTACACCTTC
CDR3 protein: CSARDRRGLVNYGYTF

CDR3 length: 15
V gene: TRBV11-2
clone size: .
D gene: TRBD1
J gene: TRBJ2-5
CDR3 DNA: TGTGCCAGCAGCTTATATACAGGGGTTTTAGAGACCCAGTACTTC
CDR3 protein: CASSLYTGVLETQYF

CDR3 length: 14
V gene: TRBV18
clone size: .
D gene: TRBD1
J gene: TRBJ1-5
CDR3 DNA: TGTGCCAGCTCCCCCGACAGGGCCGGTCAGCCCCAGCATTTT
CDR3 protein: CASSPDRAGQPQHF